The present T cell receptor (beta chain) was sequenced within a study of shared T cell receptors in the human thymus. The germline gives CDR1 MNHEY, CDR2 SMNVEV (reference sequence). The CDR3 spans 14 residues. V was shortened by 3 bases and J by 6 bases, with 12 bases between the two germline ends. The assay was immunoSEQ multiplex PCR, and TCRdb's table has in-frame clones only and misses some. The sample includes about 540,000 clones, 75% to 80% of them seen just once. These records were also assigned to another study, of human thymus T cells. Per that study: Healthy Finnish infants undergoing corrective surgery for congenital heart defects provided the donor material. The thymus was resected at corrective cardiac surgery. Thymic and blood repertoires appeared to carry a bias in their V and J gene usage. Unrelated people showed highly overlapping thymic repertoires, related research reported.

Sample: thymocytes. The gene calls are TRBV27 and TRBJ1-5, with D maybe TRBD1 (6 bases). The receptor was isolated from a boy younger than two with a congenital heart defect. In nucleotides, the CDR3 is TGTGCCAGCAGTTTGGGGGGGGCGATTCAGCCCCAGCATTTT. It is translated as CASSLGGAIQPQHF.